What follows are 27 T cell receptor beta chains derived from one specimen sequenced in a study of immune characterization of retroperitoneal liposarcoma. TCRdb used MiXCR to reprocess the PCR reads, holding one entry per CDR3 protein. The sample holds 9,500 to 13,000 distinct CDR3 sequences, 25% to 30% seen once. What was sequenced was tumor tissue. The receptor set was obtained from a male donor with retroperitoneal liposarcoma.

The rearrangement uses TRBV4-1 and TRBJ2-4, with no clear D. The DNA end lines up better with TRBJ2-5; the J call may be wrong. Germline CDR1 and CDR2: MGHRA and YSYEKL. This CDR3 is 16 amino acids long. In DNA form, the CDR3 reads TGCGCCAGCAGCCCCGGTAGAGGAAAAGAATTTGGGACCCAGTACTTC. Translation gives CASSPGRGKEFGTQYF.

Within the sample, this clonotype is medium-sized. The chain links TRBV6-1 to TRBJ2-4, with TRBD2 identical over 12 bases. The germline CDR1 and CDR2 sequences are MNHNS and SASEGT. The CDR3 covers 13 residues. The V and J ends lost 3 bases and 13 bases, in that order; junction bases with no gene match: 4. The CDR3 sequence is CASSDWTSGVQYF. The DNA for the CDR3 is TGTGCCAGCAGTGATTGGACTAGCGGGGTCCAGTACTTC.

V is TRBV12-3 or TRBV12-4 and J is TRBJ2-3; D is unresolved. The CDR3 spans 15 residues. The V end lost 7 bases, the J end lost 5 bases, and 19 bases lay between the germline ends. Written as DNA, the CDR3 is TGTGCCAGCAAAAGATCAGTAAGCTTAAGAGATACGCAGTATTTT. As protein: CASKRSVSLRDTQYF.

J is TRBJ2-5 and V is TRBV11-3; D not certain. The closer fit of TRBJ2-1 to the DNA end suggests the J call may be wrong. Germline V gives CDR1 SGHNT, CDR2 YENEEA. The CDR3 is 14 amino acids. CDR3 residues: CASSFDSGYNEQFF. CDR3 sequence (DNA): TGTGCCAGCAGCTTTGACTCAGGCTACAATGAGCAGTTCTTC.

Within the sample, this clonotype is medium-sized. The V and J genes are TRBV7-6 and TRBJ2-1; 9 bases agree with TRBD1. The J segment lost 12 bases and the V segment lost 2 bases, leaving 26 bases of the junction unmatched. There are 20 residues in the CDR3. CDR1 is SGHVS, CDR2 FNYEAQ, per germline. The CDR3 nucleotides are TGTGCCAGCAGCTTACAGCCCGGGACAGGGACTACCGGGACGCAGTTGGTGCAGTTCTTC. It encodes CASSLQPGTGTTGTQLVQFF.

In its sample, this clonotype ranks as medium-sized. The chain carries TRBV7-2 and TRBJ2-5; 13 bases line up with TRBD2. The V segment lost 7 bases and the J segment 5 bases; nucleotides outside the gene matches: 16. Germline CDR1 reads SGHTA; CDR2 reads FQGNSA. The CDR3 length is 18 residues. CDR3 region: CASMLGTSGIAGGETQYF. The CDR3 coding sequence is TGTGCCAGCATGCTCGGGACTAGCGGGATCGCGGGGGGGGAGACCCAGTACTTC.

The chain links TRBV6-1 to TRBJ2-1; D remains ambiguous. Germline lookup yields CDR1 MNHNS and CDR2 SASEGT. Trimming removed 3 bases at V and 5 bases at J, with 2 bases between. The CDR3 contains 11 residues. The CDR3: CASSENNEQFF. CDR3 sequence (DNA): TGTGCCAGCAGTGAGAACAATGAGCAGTTCTTC.

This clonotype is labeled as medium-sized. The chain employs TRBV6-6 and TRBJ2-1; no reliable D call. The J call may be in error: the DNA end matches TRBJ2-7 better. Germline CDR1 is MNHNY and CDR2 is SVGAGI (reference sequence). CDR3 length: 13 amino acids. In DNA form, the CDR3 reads TGTGCCAGCAGTTACTCGGGGTGGTACGAGCAGTACTTC. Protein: CASSYSGWYEQYF.

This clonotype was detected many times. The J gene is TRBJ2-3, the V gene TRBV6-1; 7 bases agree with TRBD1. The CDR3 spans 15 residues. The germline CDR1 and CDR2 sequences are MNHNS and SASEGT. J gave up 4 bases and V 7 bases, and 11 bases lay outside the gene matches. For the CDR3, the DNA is TGTGCCAGCACTGGGCCGGGACAGTATTCAGATACGCAGTATTTT. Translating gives CASTGPGQYSDTQYF.

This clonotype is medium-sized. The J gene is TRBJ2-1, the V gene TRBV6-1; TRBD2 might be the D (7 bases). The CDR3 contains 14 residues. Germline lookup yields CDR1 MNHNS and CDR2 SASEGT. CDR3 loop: CVAGAGERGNEQFF. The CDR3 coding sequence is TGTGTAGCCGGCGCGGGGGAGAGGGGGAATGAGCAGTTCTTC.

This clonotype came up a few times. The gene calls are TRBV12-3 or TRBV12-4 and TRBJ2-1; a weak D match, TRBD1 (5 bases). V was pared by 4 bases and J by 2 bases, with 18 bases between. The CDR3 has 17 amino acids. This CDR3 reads CASSSDARDIPYNEQFF. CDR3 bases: TGTGCCAGCAGTTCGGATGCCAGGGATATACCCTACAATGAGCAGTTCTTC.

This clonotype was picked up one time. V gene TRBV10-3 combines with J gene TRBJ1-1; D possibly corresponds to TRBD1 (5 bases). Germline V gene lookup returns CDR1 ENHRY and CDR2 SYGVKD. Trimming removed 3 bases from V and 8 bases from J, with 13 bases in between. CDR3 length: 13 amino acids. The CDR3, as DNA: TGTGCCATCAGTGACAGGGTCCTTAGCGAAGCTTTCTTT. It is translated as CAISDRVLSEAFF.

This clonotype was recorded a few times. The CDR3 reads CASSSGGGFLNEQFF. The CDR3 nucleotides are TGTGCCAGCAGCTCGGGGGGCGGCTTCTTGAATGAGCAGTTCTTC. This rearrangement joins TRBV7-6 to TRBJ2-1; D is possibly TRBD2 (7 bases). Trimming shortened V by 4 bases and J by 7 bases, and 17 bases separated the two germline ends. Per the germline V gene, CDR1 is SGHVS and CDR2 is FNYEAQ. CDR3 length equals 15 residues.

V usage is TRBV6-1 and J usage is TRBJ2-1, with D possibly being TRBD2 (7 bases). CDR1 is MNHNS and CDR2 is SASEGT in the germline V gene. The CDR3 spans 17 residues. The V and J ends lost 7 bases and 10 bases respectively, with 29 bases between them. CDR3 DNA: TGTGCCAGCACCGACCTAGGGGGGGGGGCTCGAGGCTACGAGCAGTTCTTC. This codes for CASTDLGGGARGYEQFF.

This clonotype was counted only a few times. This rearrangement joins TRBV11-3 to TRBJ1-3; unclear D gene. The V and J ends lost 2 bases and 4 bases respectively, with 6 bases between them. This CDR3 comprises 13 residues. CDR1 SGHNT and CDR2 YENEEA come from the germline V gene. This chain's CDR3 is CASSLLEGNTIYF. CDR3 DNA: TGTGCCAGCAGCTTATTGGAAGGAAACACCATATATTTT.

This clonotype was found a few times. This CDR3 is CASSLRGFQRNEQYF. CDR3 coding DNA: TGTGCCAGCAGCTTACGGGGATTCCAACGGAATGAGCAGTACTTC. V is TRBV11-1 and J is TRBJ2-1; D possibly corresponds to TRBD2 (5 bases). The J call is in doubt because the DNA end fits TRBJ2-7 better. CDR3 length: 15 amino acids. Looked up from germline, CDR1 is SGHAT and CDR2 is FQDESV (reference sequence).

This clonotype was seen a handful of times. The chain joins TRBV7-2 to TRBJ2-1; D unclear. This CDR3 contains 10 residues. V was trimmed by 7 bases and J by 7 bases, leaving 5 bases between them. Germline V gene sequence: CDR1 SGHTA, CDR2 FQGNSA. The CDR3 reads CASNQNEQFF. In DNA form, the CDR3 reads TGTGCCAGCAACCAAAATGAGCAGTTCTTC.

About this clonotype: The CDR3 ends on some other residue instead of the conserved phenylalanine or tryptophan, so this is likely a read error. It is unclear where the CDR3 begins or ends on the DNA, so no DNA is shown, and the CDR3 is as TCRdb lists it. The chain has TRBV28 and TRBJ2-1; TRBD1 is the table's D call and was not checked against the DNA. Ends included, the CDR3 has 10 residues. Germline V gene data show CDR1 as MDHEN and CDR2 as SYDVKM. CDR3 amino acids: CASRGGGQGA.

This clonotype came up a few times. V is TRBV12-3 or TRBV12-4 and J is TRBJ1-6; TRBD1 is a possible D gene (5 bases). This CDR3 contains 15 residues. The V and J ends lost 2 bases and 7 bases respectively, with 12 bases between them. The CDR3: CASSLFGRTNSPLHF. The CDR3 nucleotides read TGTGCCAGCAGTTTATTCGGAAGGACAAATTCACCCCTCCACTTT.

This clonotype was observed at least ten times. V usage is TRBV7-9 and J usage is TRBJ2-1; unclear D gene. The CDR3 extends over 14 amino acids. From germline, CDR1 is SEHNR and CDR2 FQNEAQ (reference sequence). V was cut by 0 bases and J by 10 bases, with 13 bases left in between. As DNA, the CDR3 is TGTGCCAGCAGCTTAGCGTCCGGGTTGGACGAGCAGTTCTTC. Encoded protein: CASSLASGLDEQFF.

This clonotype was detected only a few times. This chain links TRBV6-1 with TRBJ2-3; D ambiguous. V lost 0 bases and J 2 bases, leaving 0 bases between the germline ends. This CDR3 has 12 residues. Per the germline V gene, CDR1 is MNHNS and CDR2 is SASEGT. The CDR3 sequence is CASSEATDTQYF. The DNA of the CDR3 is TGTGCCAGCAGTGAAGCCACAGATACGCAGTATTTT.

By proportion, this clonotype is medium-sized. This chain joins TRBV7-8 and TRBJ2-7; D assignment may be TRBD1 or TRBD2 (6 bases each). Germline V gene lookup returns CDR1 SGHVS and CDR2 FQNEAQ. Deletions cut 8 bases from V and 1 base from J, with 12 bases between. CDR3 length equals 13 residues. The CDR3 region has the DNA TGTGCCAGCGCGGGACACCGTTCCTACGAGCAGTACTTC. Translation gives CASAGHRSYEQYF. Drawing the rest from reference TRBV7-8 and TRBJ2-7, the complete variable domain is GAGVSQSPRYKVAKRGQDVALRCDPISGHVSLFWYQQALGQGPEFLTYFQNEAQLDKSGLPSDRFFAERPEGSVSTLKIQRTQQEDSAVYLCASAGHRSYEQYFGPGTRLTVT.

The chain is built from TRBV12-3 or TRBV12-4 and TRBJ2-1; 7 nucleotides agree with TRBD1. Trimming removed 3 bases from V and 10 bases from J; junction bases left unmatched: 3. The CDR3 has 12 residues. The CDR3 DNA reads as TGTGCCAGCAGTTTGTGGACAGGCGAGCAGTTCTTC. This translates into CASSLWTGEQFF.

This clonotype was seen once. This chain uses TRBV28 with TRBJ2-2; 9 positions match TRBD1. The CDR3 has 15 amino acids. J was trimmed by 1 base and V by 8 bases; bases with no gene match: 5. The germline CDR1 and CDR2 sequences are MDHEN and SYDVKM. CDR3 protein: CASDTGGLNTGELFF. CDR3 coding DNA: TGTGCCAGCGACACAGGGGGCCTGAACACCGGGGAGCTGTTTTTT.

DNA for the CDR3: TGTGCCACCAGTGAGCCCCAGCGTAGAGTAACCTACGAGCAGTTCTTC. It codes for CATSEPQRRVTYEQFF. The rearrangement links TRBV24-1 to TRBJ2-1, with D uncertain. Germline assignment: CDR1 KGHDR and CDR2 SFDVKD. The CDR3 contains 16 residues. V lost 4 bases to trimming and J lost 10 bases, with 22 bases between them.

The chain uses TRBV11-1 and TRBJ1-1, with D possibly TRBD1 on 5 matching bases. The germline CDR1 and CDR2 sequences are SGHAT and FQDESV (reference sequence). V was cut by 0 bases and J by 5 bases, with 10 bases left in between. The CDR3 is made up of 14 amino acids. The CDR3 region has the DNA TGTGCCAGCAGCTTAGCTACGGGGCGGACTGAAGCTTTCTTT. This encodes CASSLATGRTEAFF.

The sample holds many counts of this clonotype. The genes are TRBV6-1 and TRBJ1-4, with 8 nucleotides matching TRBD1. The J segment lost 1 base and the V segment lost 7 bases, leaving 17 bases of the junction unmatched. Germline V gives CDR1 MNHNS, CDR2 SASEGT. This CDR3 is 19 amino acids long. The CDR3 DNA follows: TGTGCCAGCAAGGCGGGTCAGGGGGCTCTTTTCGTAACTAATGAAAAACTGTTTTTT. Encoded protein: CASKAGQGALFVTNEKLFF.